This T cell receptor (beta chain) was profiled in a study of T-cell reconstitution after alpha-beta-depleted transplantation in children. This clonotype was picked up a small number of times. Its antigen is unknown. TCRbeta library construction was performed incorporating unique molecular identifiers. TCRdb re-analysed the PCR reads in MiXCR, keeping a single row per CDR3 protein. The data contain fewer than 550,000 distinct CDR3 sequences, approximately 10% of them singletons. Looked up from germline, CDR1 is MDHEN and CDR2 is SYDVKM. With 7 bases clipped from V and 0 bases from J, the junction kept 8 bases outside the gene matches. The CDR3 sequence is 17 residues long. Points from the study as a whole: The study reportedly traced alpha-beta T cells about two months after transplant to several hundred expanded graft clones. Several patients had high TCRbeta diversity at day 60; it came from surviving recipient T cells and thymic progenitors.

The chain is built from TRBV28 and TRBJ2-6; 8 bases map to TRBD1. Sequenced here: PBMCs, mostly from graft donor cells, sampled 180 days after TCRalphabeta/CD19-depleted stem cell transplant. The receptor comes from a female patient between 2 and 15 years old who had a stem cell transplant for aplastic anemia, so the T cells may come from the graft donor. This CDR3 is CASNPDRGRSGANVLTF. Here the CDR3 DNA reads TGTGCCAGCAACCCAGACAGGGGCCGCTCTGGGGCCAACGTCCTGACTTTC. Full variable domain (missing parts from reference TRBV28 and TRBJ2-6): DVKVTQSSRYLVKRTGEKVFLECVQDMDHENMFWYRQDPGLGLRLIYFSYDVKMKEKGDIPEGYSVSREKKERFSLILESASTNQTSMYLCASNPDRGRSGANVLTFGAGSRLTVL.